This T cell receptor (beta chain) appears in the sequencing data of a study of OX40 agonist ivuxolimab in advanced cancers. TCRdb's table, derived via immunoSEQ multiplex PCR, lists solely in-frame clones and lacks some. The table lists around 26,000 clones, just over 90% of them singletons, with 49% in the top ten. CDR3 length equals 14 residues. Unmatched junction bases numbered 10, after V lost 5 bases and J lost 9 bases. Germline V gene sequence: CDR1 LNHDA, CDR2 SQIVND (reference sequence). Autoimmune disease history or systemic immunosuppression was exclusionary. The material was CD4+ or CD8+ T cells sorted from blood, obtained in a trial of the OX40 agonist ivuxolimab. The chain recombines TRBV19 with TRBJ2-1; TRBD1 agrees at 7 bases. This clonotype was obtained from an adult with an advanced solid tumor such as melanoma, head and neck, liver or kidney cancer. The CDR3 here is CASSVSTGLGEQFF. The CDR3, as DNA: TGTGCCAGTAGTGTTTCGACAGGGCTTGGTGAGCAGTTCTTC. Supplemented by reference TRBV19 and TRBJ2-1, the full variable domain reads DGGITQSPKYLFRKEGQNVTLSCEQNLNHDAMYWYRQDPGQGLRLIYYSQIVNDFQKGDIAEGYSVSREKKESFPLTVTSAQKNPTAFYLCASSVSTGLGEQFFGPGTRLTVL.